The 23 T cell receptor beta chains reported below all come from one sample, sequenced in a study of OX40 agonist ivuxolimab in advanced cancers. The repertoire was sequenced with immunoSEQ multiplex PCR; TCRdb's copy has only in-frame clones and lacks some. The sample has about 78,000 clones; over 75% are singletons. This specimen was CD4+ or CD8+ T cells sorted from blood, taken in a trial of the OX40 agonist ivuxolimab. The origin of the receptors is an adult with an advanced solid tumor such as melanoma, head and neck, liver or kidney cancer.

The rearrangement uses TRBV25-1 and TRBJ2-1; D might be TRBD1 (9 bases). CDR1 and CDR2 (germline): MGHDK, SYGVNS. The CDR3 has 18 residues. V was trimmed by 6 bases and J by 0 bases, leaving 21 bases between them. The DNA for the CDR3 is TGTGCCAGCAGCGGACAGGGGTATAGCGGGGACTCCTACAATGAGCAGTTCTTC. Protein product: CASSGQGYSGDSYNEQFF.

The chain recombines TRBV2 with TRBJ1-5; TRBD1 matches at 10 bases. CDR1 SNHLY and CDR2 FYNNEI come from the germline V gene. The CDR3 has 14 residues. V shed 6 bases, J shed 9 bases, and the junction held 8 bases outside the gene matches. In DNA, the CDR3 is TGTGCCAGCAGGGGACAGGGGCTTAAGGGGCCCCAGCATTTT. This codes for CASRGQGLKGPQHF. Full variable domain (outside the CDR3, taken from reference TRBV2 and TRBJ1-5): EPEVTQTPSHQVTQMGQEVILRCVPISNHLYFYWYRQILGQKVEFLVSFYNNEISEKSEIFDDQFSVERPDGSNFTLKIRSTKLEDSAMYFCASRGQGLKGPQHFGDGTRLSIL.

On this clone: Other DNA variants within this sample encode the same CDR3. The chain employs TRBV5-1 and TRBJ1-3, with a tentative D call TRBD1 (5 bases). CDR3 length equals 16 residues. The ends were cut back, 3 bases at V and 0 bases at J, with 13 bases in the middle. Germline CDR1 reads SGHRS; CDR2 reads YFSETQ. Here the CDR3 reads CASSSGPAASGNTIYF. Written as DNA, the CDR3 is TGCGCCAGCAGCTCGGGACCTGCGGCCTCTGGAAACACCATATATTTT.

V is TRBV7-6 and J is TRBJ1-3, with D perhaps matching TRBD1 (6 bases). Germline assignment: CDR1 SGHVS and CDR2 FNYEAQ. V was cut by 2 bases and J by 0 bases, with 11 bases left in between. This CDR3 contains 16 residues. The CDR3 DNA follows: TGTGCCAGCAGCTTATTTGGGGGCTCCTCTGGAAACACCATATATTTT. This sequence encodes CASSLFGGSSGNTIYF.

On this clone itself: The identical CDR3 is also encoded by other nucleotide sequences in the sample. The rearrangement joins TRBV7-2 to TRBJ2-6; D is unresolved. Trimming removed 5 bases from V and 2 bases from J, with 10 bases in between. This CDR3 has 15 residues. The germline V gene has CDR1 SGHTA and CDR2 FQGNSA. CDR3 DNA sequence: TGTGCCAGCAGCCAGCGCAGTGCTGGGGCCAACGTCCTGACTTTC. The encoded protein is CASSQRSAGANVLTF.

The chain recombines TRBV9 with TRBJ2-7; TRBD2 matches at 7 bases. The CDR3 has 16 amino acids. Germline CDR1 SGDLS, CDR2 YYNGEE. V lost 0 bases to trimming and J lost 0 bases; unmatched junction nucleotides: 6. In DNA form, the CDR3 reads TGTGCCAGCAGCGTAGGCTCGGGCGGGAGCTCCTACGAGCAGTACTTC. Its translation is CASSVGSGGSSYEQYF.

The chain is built from TRBV6-6 and TRBJ1-6; 9 nucleotides align to TRBD1. CDR1 and CDR2 (germline): MNHNY, SVGAGI (reference sequence). V was pared by 2 bases and J by 7 bases, with 3 bases of the junction left unmatched. The CDR3 covers 15 residues. CDR3 coding DNA: TGTGCCAGCAGTTACGTCGGGACAGGGAATTCACCCCTCCACTTT. It yields the protein CASSYVGTGNSPLHF.

V is TRBV5-4 and J is TRBJ2-3; D remains unclear. The germline V gene has CDR1 SGHNT and CDR2 YYREEE (reference sequence). The V and J ends lost 0 bases and 5 bases respectively, with 10 bases between them. This CDR3 is built from 14 residues. CDR3 amino acids: CASSLARHQDTQYF. CDR3 sequence (DNA): TGTGCCAGCAGCTTGGCCCGACATCAAGATACGCAGTATTTT.

The J gene is TRBJ2-3, the V gene TRBV4-1, with D hard to call. This CDR3 contains 16 residues. In germline, CDR1 is MGHRA, CDR2 YSYEKL. V was cut by 1 base and J by 1 base, with 12 bases left in between. The CDR3 is CASSQGPYQGTDTQYF. CDR3 DNA: TGCGCCAGCAGCCAAGGGCCCTACCAGGGCACAGATACGCAGTATTTT.

This rearrangement joins TRBV7-9 to TRBJ2-3; D remains unclear. The CDR3 totals 14 residues. Trimming removed 2 bases from V and 1 base from J, with 7 bases in between. Germline CDR1 and CDR2: SEHNR and FQNEAQ (reference sequence). CDR3 loop: CASSLRTGTDTQYF. DNA for the CDR3: TGTGCCAGCAGCTTAAGGACCGGCACAGATACGCAGTATTTT.

This chain connects TRBV4-2 to TRBJ2-1; no clear D. Germline V lookup: CDR1 LGHNA, CDR2 YNFKEQ. This CDR3 comprises 15 residues. V lost 0 bases and J lost 7, with 13 bases in between. CDR3 coding DNA: TGTGCCAGCAGCCAAGAGAGCCTAATCATGAATGAGCAGTTCTTC. As protein: CASSQESLIMNEQFF.

The V gene is TRBV12-5, the J gene TRBJ2-2; 9 bases agree with TRBD2. V lost 6 bases, J lost 7 bases, and 12 bases stayed unmatched. CDR3 size: 16 residues. Germline-derived CDR1 and CDR2 are LGHNT and FRNRAP. The CDR3 is CASGPFSGSMNGELFF. In DNA form, the CDR3 reads TGTGCTAGTGGCCCCTTTAGCGGGAGTATGAACGGGGAGCTGTTTTTT. Complete variable domain (other parts from reference TRBV12-5 and TRBJ2-2): DARVTQTPRHKVTEMGQEVTMRCQPILGHNTVFWYRQTMMQGLELLAYFRNRAPLDDSGMPKDRFSAEMPDATLATLKIQPSEPRDSAVYFCASGPFSGSMNGELFFGEGSRLTVL.

The chain has TRBV7-8 and TRBJ2-7, with 12 bases matching TRBD2. The CDR3 covers 16 residues. The trim removed 2 bases at V and 7 bases at J, leaving 9 bases unmatched. The germline V gene encodes CDR1 SGHVS and CDR2 FQNEAQ. CDR3 region: CASSLTELAGGREQYF. The CDR3, as DNA: TGTGCCAGCAGCTTAACCGAACTAGCGGGAGGCCGGGAGCAGTACTTC.

The genes are TRBV15 and TRBJ2-1; the match to TRBD2 covers 14 bases. The CDR3 spans 17 residues. The germline CDR1 and CDR2 sequences are LNHNV and YYDKDF (reference sequence). V gave up 5 bases and J gave up 2 bases; unmatched junction bases: 5. The CDR3 bases are TGTGCCACCAGCGGGGGACTAGCGGGAGTGCCCTACAATGAGCAGTTCTTC. Its protein is CATSGGLAGVPYNEQFF.

The chain carries TRBV5-1 and TRBJ2-1; D uncertain. The CDR3 length is 14 residues. Deletions cut 6 bases from V and 11 bases from J, with 21 bases between. CDR1 is SGHRS, CDR2 YFSETQ, per germline. As DNA, the CDR3 is TGCGCCAGCAAATCTGCGCTGGGCCCGTCAAAGCAGTTCTTC. This encodes CASKSALGPSKQFF.

The V gene is TRBV5-1, the J gene TRBJ2-1, with 10 bases that match TRBD1. CDR3 size: 20 residues. The germline gives CDR1 SGHRS, CDR2 YFSETQ. V lost 4 bases to trimming and J lost 6 bases; unmatched junction nucleotides: 22. The CDR3 DNA reads TGCGCCAGCAGCCCCAAACCGGGACAGGGGATCGGCGGGGTGGGCAATGAGCAGTTCTTC. Its translation is CASSPKPGQGIGGVGNEQFF.

The chain couples TRBV11-2 to TRBJ2-4; D is unresolved. This CDR3 region has 16 residues. V was cut by 1 base and J by 6 bases, with 16 bases left in between. Germline V gene data show CDR1 as SGHAT and CDR2 as FQNNGV. CDR3 in amino acids: CASSLVRVTGGNIQYF. The DNA of the CDR3 is TGTGCCAGCAGCTTAGTTCGAGTCACGGGCGGAAACATTCAGTACTTC.

In DNA form, the CDR3 reads TGTGCCACCGGACTAGCGGGAGGGGCCCAGTACTTC. This codes for CATGLAGGAQYF. The rearrangement links TRBV6-6 to TRBJ2-5, with 15 bases lining up with TRBD2. CDR3 length: 12 amino acids. The germline gives CDR1 MNHNY, CDR2 SVGAGI (reference sequence). V shed 10 bases and J 9 bases; nucleotides not matched to a gene: 3.

The V call is TRBV18, the J call TRBJ1-3; weak D call: TRBD1 (5 bases). Trimming cost V 2 bases and J 4 bases, with 12 bases left between them. Germline V gene sequence: CDR1 KGHSH, CDR2 LQKENI. The CDR3 extends over 15 amino acids. CDR3 protein: CASSPIQGSGNTIYF. CDR3 bases: TGTGCCAGCTCACCAATTCAGGGTTCAGGAAACACCATATATTTT.

V gene TRBV2 combines with J gene TRBJ2-7; TRBD2 is a possible D gene (6 bases). Between the trimmed V and J ends, which lost 6 bases and 2 bases, there was a span of 11 bases. In germline, CDR1 is SNHLY, CDR2 FYNNEI. The CDR3 runs to 13 residues. The CDR3 region has the DNA TGTGCCAGCAGAAATGGCGGGACCTACGAGCAGTACTTC. Residues: CASRNGGTYEQYF. Drawing the rest from reference TRBV2 and TRBJ2-7, the complete variable domain is EPEVTQTPSHQVTQMGQEVILRCVPISNHLYFYWYRQILGQKVEFLVSFYNNEISEKSEIFDDQFSVERPDGSNFTLKIRSTKLEDSAMYFCASRNGGTYEQYFGPGTRLTVT.

V usage is TRBV14 and J usage is TRBJ2-7; no reliable D call. CDR1 SGHDN and CDR2 FVKESK come from the germline V gene. This CDR3 spans 18 amino acids. The V and J ends lost 0 bases and 3 bases respectively, with 21 bases between them. The CDR3 loop reads CASSQDWSEKGISYEQYF. The CDR3 bases are TGTGCCAGCAGCCAAGATTGGTCGGAGAAAGGGATAAGCTACGAGCAGTACTTC.

The V gene is TRBV7-3, the J gene TRBJ2-5; 11 bases fit TRBD2. CDR1 and CDR2 from the germline V gene are SGHTA and FQGTGA. The ends lost 6 bases at V and 1 base at J; junction bases unmatched: 13. This CDR3 has 18 amino acids. The CDR3 DNA follows: TGTGCCAGCAGAACCGGGACTAGCGGAACAAATCTCCAAGAGACCCAGTACTTC. Amino acids: CASRTGTSGTNLQETQYF.

This sequence joins TRBV19 and TRBJ2-6; either TRBD1 or TRBD2 may fit D (6 bases each). This CDR3 has 17 residues. The V gene's germline CDR1 is LNHDA and CDR2 SQIVND (reference sequence). Deletions cut 3 bases from V and 2 bases from J, with 14 bases between. The CDR3 loop reads CASSMGGSSTGANVLTF. The CDR3 DNA reads TGTGCCAGTAGTATGGGGGGCAGTTCAACTGGGGCCAACGTCCTGACTTTC.